Listed below are T cell receptor beta chains from one sample, sequenced in a study of blood T cell repertoires in COVID-19. The table came from immunoSEQ multiplex PCR; TCRdb's copy has only in-frame clones and leaves some out. The sample yields about 67,000 clones, roughly 90% seen once. The sequenced sample was peripheral blood. The receptors shown here come from a woman aged 55-70 years with acute or convalescent COVID-19. The conserved cysteine and the conserved F or W are not part of the CDR3 here. Each record gives: V gene, CDR3 protein.

TRBV7-9 | ASSSPPEKGPGGPEAF
TRBV9 | ASSVGTPNSPLH
TRBV19 | ASSFGTGVYGYT
TRBV7-9 | ASSLGDRVANNSPLH
TRBV21-1 | ASSMGQRKNQPQH
TRBV10-1 | ASSESEVQGKLF
TRBV29-1 | SAWGTSGGNEQF
TRBV11-2 | ASSVDRGSGYT
TRBV21-1 | ASIGGTGITEAF
TRBV19 | ASSPQGLYGYT
TRBV6-5 | ASSLPGQNTEAF
TRBV14 | ASSQDFGSAEQF
TRBV7-2 | ASSREFRANTEAF
TRBV18 | ASSLRTGGNGYT
TRBV6-5 | ASSSGTMFRYT
TRBV19 | ASSASPGQRDTIY